These 23 T cell receptor beta chains originate from one sample sequenced in a study of blood T cells in healthy people across ages. Then a second PCR, running roughly 7 to 11 cycles, was carried out with a sample-barcoded 5' primer and a J-beta primer mix. TCRdb processed the 5' RACE reads anew with MiXCR; each CDR3 protein has one entry. This table holds 1.2 million to 1.5 million distinct CDR3 sequences, around 55% found once. Sequenced material: blood. All receptors come from a man aged 18 to 29 in good health.

V gene TRBV20-1 combines with J gene TRBJ2-5; D gene unclear. Judging by the DNA end, TRBJ2-7 fits better; the J call may be wrong. CDR3 length: 13 amino acids. Germline CDR1 DFQATT, CDR2 SNEGSKA (reference sequence). The CDR3 loop reads CSASRSTFYEQYF. In DNA, the CDR3 is TGCAGTGCTAGCAGGTCGACTTTCTACGAGCAGTACTTC.

The chain employs TRBV25-1 and TRBJ2-3; no firm D call. Trimming removed 1 base from V and 2 bases from J, with 16 bases in between. Looked up from germline, CDR1 is MGHDK and CDR2 is SYGVNS. The CDR3 extends over 17 amino acids. CDR3 in amino acids: CASSELKDTRATDTQYF. The CDR3 region has the DNA TGTGCCAGCAGTGAATTGAAAGACACACGGGCCACAGATACGCAGTATTTT.

CDR3 nucleotide sequence: TGTGCCAGCAGCTTTAGCGGGGATAGCAATCAGCCCCAGCATTTT. Its protein product is CASSFSGDSNQPQHF. The chain links TRBV5-6 to TRBJ1-5; D call uncertain. Germline V gene sequence: CDR1 SGHDT, CDR2 YYEEEE. V lost 2 bases and J 0 bases, leaving 9 bases between the germline ends. This CDR3 is built from 15 residues.

This clonotype was seen a single time. The chain is built from TRBV19 and TRBJ2-7, with a possible D match to TRBD1 (7 bases). CDR3 size: 15 residues. V was shortened by 6 bases and J by 3 bases, with 18 bases between the two germline ends. Germline CDR1 and CDR2: LNHDA and SQIVND (reference sequence). The CDR3 coding sequence is TGTGCCAGTAGCCGAACCCGGGGGACAGACTACGAGCAGTACTTC. Protein sequence: CASSRTRGTDYEQYF.

CDR3 loop: CASSQVLVNYGYTF. CDR3 in DNA: TGTGCCAGCAGCCAAGTCTTAGTGAACTATGGCTACACCTTC. This chain uses TRBV11-2 with TRBJ1-2; D not resolved. The CDR3 covers 14 residues. The V gene's germline CDR1 is SGHAT and CDR2 FQNNGV. V lost 5 bases and J lost 2, with 12 bases in between.

The rearrangement joins TRBV3-1 to TRBJ1-6; TRBD1 agrees at 9 bases. V was pared by 4 bases and J by 9 bases, with 4 bases of the junction left unmatched. Germline CDR1 reads LGHDT; CDR2 reads YNNKEL (reference sequence). CDR3 length: 14 residues. DNA of the CDR3: TGTGCCAGCAGCCCGGACAGGGGTGGTTCACCCCTCCACTTT. This gives the protein CASSPDRGGSPLHF.

This chain connects TRBV7-9 to TRBJ1-4, with a weak D call TRBD1 (5 bases). V dropped 5 bases and J dropped 8 bases, with 21 bases sitting between them. The germline V gene encodes CDR1 SEHNR and CDR2 FQNEAQ (reference sequence). The CDR3 consists of 16 residues. This CDR3 is CASSLSYRLTNEKLFF. Written as DNA, the CDR3 is TGTGCCAGCAGCCTGTCCTACAGGCTAACAAACGAAAAACTGTTTTTT.

The chain couples TRBV29-1 to TRBJ2-4, with a weak D call TRBD1 (7 bases). The last part of the DNA fits TRBJ2-7 better; the J call may be wrong. The CDR3 runs 13 residues. Germline V gene data show CDR1 as SQVTM and CDR2 as ANQGSEA. The CDR3 reads CSVETDREDEQYF. CDR3 sequence (DNA): TGCAGCGTTGAAACCGACAGGGAGGACGAGCAGTACTTC.

The CDR3: CASTNSWGGGTDTQYF. The CDR3 coding sequence is TGTGCCAGCACTAACTCGTGGGGAGGCGGCACAGATACGCAGTATTTT. V and J are TRBV12-3 or TRBV12-4 and TRBJ2-3; D may be TRBD2 (6 bases). This CDR3 is 16 amino acids long. V was cut by 7 bases and J by 1 base, with 18 bases left in between.

The V call is TRBV20-1, the J call TRBJ2-5; 8 bases line up with TRBD2. The J segment lost 3 bases and the V segment lost 6 bases, leaving 9 bases of the junction unmatched. Germline V gene sequence: CDR1 DFQATT, CDR2 SNEGSKA (reference sequence). The CDR3 is 14 residues long. The CDR3 here is CSAGTGTREETQYF. CDR3 sequence (DNA): TGCAGTGCGGGGACCGGGACTAGGGAAGAGACCCAGTACTTC.

J is TRBJ2-4 and V is TRBV5-5, with 9 bases lining up with TRBD2. The junction had 9 bases not matched to a gene; V was cut back by 4 bases and J by 1 base. From germline, CDR1 is SGHKS and CDR2 YYEKEE (reference sequence). The CDR3 extends over 17 amino acids. CDR3: CASSTISGSWAKNIQYF. CDR3 sequence (DNA): TGTGCCAGCAGCACTATTAGCGGGAGTTGGGCCAAAAACATTCAGTACTTC. Full variable domain (outside the CDR3, taken from reference TRBV5-5 and TRBJ2-4): DAGVTQSPTHLIKTRGQQVTLRCSPISGHKSVSWYQQVLGQGPQFIFQYYEKEERGRGNFPDRFSARQFPNYSSELNVNALLLGDSALYLCASSTISGSWAKNIQYFGAGTRLSVL.

This clonotype came up once. The chain employs TRBV15 and TRBJ1-6, with 9 bases fitting TRBD1. CDR1 is LNHNV, CDR2 YYDKDF, per germline (reference sequence). The CDR3 extends over 15 amino acids. The V gene end was trimmed by 3 bases and the J gene end by 4 bases; junction bases not matched to a gene: 1. The CDR3 nucleotides read TGTGCCACCAGCAGGGGACAGGGTTATAATTCACCCCTCCACTTT. Residues: CATSRGQGYNSPLHF.

V is TRBV6-5 and J is TRBJ2-3, with a tentative D call TRBD1 (6 bases). Germline V gene sequence: CDR1 MNHEY, CDR2 SVGAGI. This CDR3 contains 15 residues. V lost 6 bases and J lost 4, with 17 bases in between. This CDR3 is CASRAGTLVSDTQYF. In DNA form, the CDR3 reads TGTGCCAGCAGAGCCGGGACATTAGTTTCAGATACGCAGTATTTT.

The V gene is TRBV2, the J gene TRBJ1-1; tentative D call: TRBD1 (5 bases). Germline CDR1 SNHLY, CDR2 FYNNEI. Trimming cost V 6 bases and J 4 bases, with 12 bases left between them. CDR3 length: 13 amino acids. CDR3 amino acids: CASRGSGATEAFF. In DNA, the CDR3 is TGTGCCAGCAGGGGATCCGGGGCCACTGAAGCTTTCTTT.

The chain couples TRBV5-5 to TRBJ2-7, with 10 bases aligning to TRBD2. With the DNA end fitting TRBJ2-5 better, the J assignment may be wrong. Germline CDR1 reads SGHKS; CDR2 reads YYEKEE (reference sequence). The CDR3 runs to 18 residues. CDR3 sequence reads: CASSLAPSGSGFRETQYF. Written as DNA, the CDR3 is TGTGCCAGCAGCTTGGCGCCTAGCGGGAGCGGATTCCGAGAGACCCAGTACTTC.

The V gene is TRBV11-2, the J gene TRBJ2-5, with a tentative D call TRBD2 (6 bases). CDR1 and CDR2 (germline): SGHAT, FQNNGV. The V and J ends lost 1 base and 11 bases respectively, with 17 bases between them. The CDR3 is 14 amino acids. CDR3 sequence reads: CASSLGGTSFQQYF. The CDR3 DNA reads TGTGCCAGCAGCTTAGGGGGGACTTCTTTCCAGCAGTACTTC.

This clonotype has just a few counts. The chain has TRBV29-1 and TRBJ2-1, with TRBD2 as a possible D gene (5 bases). The ends were cut back, 0 bases at V and 8 bases at J, with 11 bases in the middle. The CDR3 runs to 13 residues. Germline V gene sequence: CDR1 SQVTM, CDR2 ANQGSEA. The DNA of the CDR3 is TGCAGCGTTGAAGATTCCGGGATCGATGAGCAGTTCTTC. This codes for CSVEDSGIDEQFF.

The rearrangement joins TRBV25-1 to TRBJ2-7, with D unclear. CDR1 and CDR2 (germline): MGHDK, SYGVNS. The CDR3 spans 15 residues. Trimming stripped 2 bases from V and 1 base from J, with 12 bases between. In nucleotides, the CDR3 is TGTGCCAGCAGTGAAGGAGTAGGGTTTTCCTACGAGCAGTACTTC. Its translation: CASSEGVGFSYEQYF.

This rearrangement joins TRBV20-1 to TRBJ1-6; D is possibly TRBD1 (6 bases). Looked up from germline, CDR1 is DFQATT and CDR2 is SNEGSKA (reference sequence). This CDR3 spans 15 amino acids. Between the trimmed V and J ends, which lost 2 bases and 6 bases, there was a span of 14 bases. The DNA for the CDR3 is TGCAGTGCTAGACAAAGTTGGGGGCTTAATTCACCCCTCCACTTT. Encoded protein: CSARQSWGLNSPLHF.

The CDR3 loop reads CASSYAGASEQYF. CDR3 sequence (DNA): TGTGCCAGCAGTTACGCGGGAGCGTCCGAGCAGTACTTC. The chain employs TRBV28 and TRBJ2-7; TRBD2 aligns across 7 bases. CDR1 MDHEN and CDR2 SYDVKM come from the germline V gene. V lost 4 bases and J lost 6; bases outside the gene matches: 6. This CDR3 is 13 amino acids long.

V gene TRBV24-1 combines with J gene TRBJ1-1; 8 bases align to TRBD1. The CDR3 spans 15 residues. Germline CDR1 is KGHDR and CDR2 is SFDVKD. Trimming removed 3 bases from V and 5 bases from J; junction bases left unmatched: 7. For the CDR3, the DNA is TGTGCCACCAGTGATGGTGGGACAGGTTCGACTGAAGCTTTCTTT. Its translation: CATSDGGTGSTEAFF.

This chain joins TRBV15 and TRBJ2-7, with 7 bases that match TRBD1. After removal of 2 bases from V and 1 base from J, the junction contained 2 bases not matched to a gene. Germline CDR1 reads LNHNV; CDR2 reads YYDKDF (reference sequence). The length of the CDR3 is 14 residues. This chain's CDR3 is CATSRMTGSYEQYF. CDR3 coding DNA: TGTGCCACCAGCAGAATGACAGGGTCCTACGAGCAGTACTTC.

This clonotype showed up just a few times. The chain recombines TRBV20-1 with TRBJ2-1; D is perhaps TRBD2 (6 bases). Germline CDR1 reads DFQATT; CDR2 reads SNEGSKA (reference sequence). The CDR3 runs 14 residues. Trimming left V 3 bases short and J 5 bases short, with 14 bases between. The CDR3 loop is CSASGGKEDNEQFF. The CDR3 coding sequence is TGCAGTGCTAGCGGCGGGAAGGAGGACAATGAGCAGTTCTTC.